A single sample gave rise to the 8 T cell receptor beta chains below, sequenced in a study of PD-1 blockade in classical Hodgkin lymphoma. In every patient, relapse followed autologous stem cell transplantation, while exposure to brentuximab vedotin differed. The assay was immunoSEQ multiplex PCR, and TCRdb's table has in-frame clones only and misses some. The sample includes around 41,000 clones, roughly four fifths seen only once; the top ten take approximately 10%. Specimen: peripheral blood mononuclear cells (PBMCs), collected at baseline. The receptor source for this set is a human donor with classical Hodgkin lymphoma.

This clone was detected many times. V is TRBV1 and J is TRBJ2-7. TRBV1 is a documented pseudogene. The CDR3 spans 16 residues. The CDR3 DNA reads TGCACCAGCAGCCAAGATAAAGGTTGGGTAGGCTACGAGCAGTACTTC. Protein product: CTSSQDKGWVGYEQYF.

The rearrangement uses TRBV5-1 and TRBJ2-3; 12 positions agree with TRBD2. CDR1 SGHRS and CDR2 YFSETQ come from the germline V gene. The CDR3 sequence is 15 residues long. V lost 4 bases and J lost 3; bases outside the gene matches: 3. CDR3 in amino acids: CASSGGLAGTDTQYF. The CDR3, as DNA: TGCGCCAGCAGCGGAGGACTAGCGGGAACAGATACGCAGTATTTT.

Concerning this clone itself: A junction boundary mismatches the germline segment, possibly from a read error. The rearrangement links TRBV7-9 to TRBJ1-2; D gene uncertain. Germline CDR1 reads SEHNR; CDR2 reads FQNEAQ (reference sequence). CDR3 size: 16 residues. The CDR3 sequence: CASSLGVVGSNYGHTF. CDR3 nucleotide sequence: TGTGCCAGCAGCTTAGGTGTCGTTGGCAGTAACTATGGCCACACCTTC.

This clone has just a few counts. The genes are TRBV5-1 and TRBJ1-2; a possible D gene is TRBD1 (5 bases). CDR3 length equals 13 residues. Deletions cut 4 bases from V and 5 bases from J, with 12 bases between. Germline-derived CDR1 and CDR2 are SGHRS and YFSETQ. CDR3 nucleotide sequence: TGCGCCAGCAGCCCTCTTGGGGGGTATGGCTACACCTTC. The encoded protein is CASSPLGGYGYTF.

A note on this clone: The sample has other DNA sequences that encode this CDR3 too. J is TRBJ2-7 and V is TRBV19; 10 positions match TRBD1. J lost 0 bases, V lost 5 bases, and 4 bases had no gene match. CDR3 size: 15 residues. Germline V gene data show CDR1 as LNHDA and CDR2 as SQIVND (reference sequence). As DNA, the CDR3 is TGTGCCAGTAGTCGGGGACAGGGGTTCTCCTACGAGCAGTACTTC. This sequence encodes CASSRGQGFSYEQYF.

J is TRBJ2-1 and V is TRBV4-3, with TRBD2 matching over 7 bases. The trim removed 4 bases at V and 0 bases at J, leaving 12 bases unmatched. The CDR3 runs 18 residues. In germline, CDR1 is LGHNA, CDR2 YSLEER. CDR3 coding DNA: TGCGCCAGCAGCCTCACTTCTAGCGGTTCTAGCTCCTACAATGAGCAGTTCTTC. It yields the protein CASSLTSSGSSSYNEQFF.

The chain uses TRBV10-1 and TRBJ1-1; D is undetermined. The V end lost 3 bases, the J end lost 0 bases, and 8 bases lay between the germline ends. This CDR3 is 14 amino acids long. Germline V gene lookup returns CDR1 WNHNN and CDR2 SYGVQD (reference sequence). The CDR3 here is CASSDPGMNTEAFF. The CDR3, as DNA: TGCGCCAGCAGTGATCCCGGCATGAACACTGAAGCTTTCTTT.

This sequence joins TRBV4-1 and TRBJ2-7; D is possibly TRBD1 (5 bases). The CDR3 is made up of 15 amino acids. The germline CDR1 and CDR2 sequences are MGHRA and YSYEKL. V was pared by 3 bases and J by 9 bases, with 21 bases between. The CDR3 sequence: CASSQKDSDSSAQYF. The CDR3 DNA reads TGCGCCAGCAGCCAGAAGGATTCCGACAGTTCGGCGCAGTACTTC.